Presented here are 13 T cell receptor beta chains from one specimen sequenced in a study of monozygotic twins with inflammatory bowel disease (dated by TCRdb to about 2019). Library preparation employed 5' RACE. Sequencing used an Illumina HiSeq 2500. Once TCRdb had reprocessed the reads, it stored one entry per CDR3 protein sequence and supplied no DNA. The sample's own table lists some 330,000 distinct CDR3 sequences. The ten largest clonotypes hold 5.6% of the sample. The sequenced material came from blood. Receptor source: a human donor with ulcerative colitis or Crohn's disease, or a healthy co-twin of an affected twin (not recorded which).

V and J are TRBV11-2 and TRBJ2-2. Germline V gene sequence: CDR1 SGHAT, CDR2 FQNNGV. This CDR3 contains 17 residues. This CDR3 reads CASSLAGILPNTGELFF.

V usage is TRBV5-1 and J usage is TRBJ1-1. The CDR3 covers 11 residues. Germline lookup yields CDR1 SGHRS and CDR2 YFSETQ. This CDR3 is CASSLATEAFF. Supplemented by reference TRBV5-1 and TRBJ1-1, the full variable domain reads KAGVTQTPRYLIKTRGQQVTLSCSPISGHRSVSWYQQTPGQGLQFLFEYFSETQRNKGNFPGRFSGRQFSNSRSEMNVSTLELGDSALYLCASSLATEAFFGQGTRLTVV.

The genes are TRBV9 and TRBJ1-4. Per germline, CDR1 SGDLS and CDR2 YYNGEE. The CDR3 length is 13 residues. This CDR3 is CASSAESGEKLFF.

The chain couples TRBV6-2 or TRBV6-3 to TRBJ1-6; the D gene TCRdb calls, TRBD1, cannot be checked with no DNA. The CDR3 length is 14 residues. Looked up from germline, CDR1 is MNHEY and CDR2 is SVGEGT. This CDR3 is CASSYSGQNSPLHF.

The chain uses TRBV20-1 and TRBJ1-1. CDR1 DFQATT and CDR2 SNEGSKA come from the germline V gene (reference sequence). The CDR3 consists of 13 residues. CDR3 sequence reads: CSEGRRLNTEAFF.

The V and J genes are TRBV27 and TRBJ1-2. The CDR3 loop spans 13 amino acids. Germline loops: CDR1 MNHEY, CDR2 SMNVEV (reference sequence). CDR3 sequence: CASSSLLAGGYTF.

The chain has TRBV5-1 and TRBJ1-6; the D call from TCRdb, TRBD1, cannot be confirmed without DNA. This CDR3 comprises 13 residues. Germline V lookup: CDR1 SGHRS, CDR2 YFSETQ. The CDR3 sequence is CASRGVANSPLHF.

The chain has TRBV4-2 and TRBJ1-2; TCRdb lists TRBD1, though no DNA is available to test this call. Germline assignment: CDR1 LGHNA and CDR2 YNFKEQ. The CDR3 totals 16 residues. The CDR3 is CASSQEANRGGYGYTF.

This sequence joins TRBV5-1 and TRBJ2-3; TCRdb selects TRBD1, and the lack of DNA leaves this call unchecked. This CDR3 is 15 amino acids long. From germline, CDR1 is SGHRS and CDR2 YFSETQ. This chain's CDR3 is CASSLGGTEADTQYF.

The chain combines TRBV6-5 with TRBJ2-1; TCRdb proposes TRBD1, but this gene call is untestable without DNA. The CDR3 is 15 residues long. Germline V gene data show CDR1 as MNHEY and CDR2 as SVGAGI. CDR3 loop: CASSTRDTLYNEQFF.

V gene TRBV4-3 combines with J gene TRBJ1-5. CDR1 LGHNA and CDR2 YSLEER come from the germline V gene. This CDR3 region has 15 residues. CDR3 loop: CASSQKLESNQPQHF.

V is TRBV3-1 and J is TRBJ2-3. Germline values: CDR1 LGHDT, CDR2 YNNKEL (reference sequence). The CDR3 extends over 16 amino acids. This CDR3 reads CASSQTFLDKKDTQYF.

This chain connects TRBV13 to TRBJ2-1; no DNA is available, so the TRBD2 call from TCRdb remains unchecked. Per the germline V gene, CDR1 is PRHDT and CDR2 is FYEKMQ (reference sequence). The CDR3 extends over 14 amino acids. This CDR3 reads CASSKAGSYNEQFF.